This record covers a single T cell receptor beta chain. What it binds is unknown. Unique molecular identifiers tagged individual cDNA molecules. TCRdb analysed the 5' RACE reads with MiXCR anew, one entry per CDR3 protein. The table has 20,000 to 30,000 distinct CDR3 sequences, roughly 4.5% seen once; the top ten hold approximately 5.6%. The record originates from a study of early T cells in non-severe SARS-CoV-2 infection. The study, taken as a whole, reports: Matches to VDJdb favored anti-spike CD8 responses and missed private and CD4 specificities.

This CDR3 is built from 17 residues. The V gene lost 4 bases and the J gene lost 4 bases, with 20 bases spanning the gap. Germline CDR1 reads SEHNR; CDR2 reads FQNEAQ (reference sequence). This chain links TRBV7-9 with TRBJ1-5; maybe TRBD1 (5 bases). This receptor was obtained from an adult who was a healthcare worker with PCR-confirmed SARS-CoV-2 infection or an uninfected control (not recorded which). Sample: whole blood. CDR3 nucleotides: TGTGCCAGCAGCTCCGCGGCCGGGGCAGCCATAAATCAGCCCCAGCATTTT. Translated: CASSSAAGAAINQPQHF.